This T cell receptor (beta chain) was observed in a study of T cell responses to AZD1222 COVID-19 vaccine. Regarding the study as a whole: The breadth and depth of Spike-specific TCRs increased once two AZD1222 doses had been given.

There are 15 residues in the CDR3. J lost 2 bases, V lost 4 bases, and 7 bases had no gene match. CDR1 and CDR2 (germline): MDHEN, SYDVKM. Regarding this clone: Its antigen is currently unknown.

Method: immunoSEQ multiplex PCR; TCRdb's copy keeps in-frame clones and lacks some. The sample holds around 100,000 clones; nearly 90% are singletons and the top ten take under 25%. This receptor was taken from an adult in good health. The sample consisted of peripheral blood, taken on day 0 of AZD1222 vaccination. V and J are TRBV28 and TRBJ1-1; 7 bases line up with TRBD1. The CDR3 DNA is TGTGCCAGCAGTTCAACGGGACAGCAAAACACTGAAGCTTTCTTT. Translation gives CASSSTGQQNTEAFF.